What follows are 17 T cell receptor beta chains derived from one specimen sequenced in a study of T cell changes during pregnancy in multiple sclerosis. TCRdb keeps only in-frame clones here, not all; method: immunoSEQ multiplex PCR. The table includes under 40,000 clones, over 80% detected once. The sequencing used CD4+ T cells from peripheral blood mononuclear cells, collected in the third trimester of pregnancy. Every receptor here comes from a female donor in good health, enrolled as a control in a pregnancy study.

V and J are TRBV27 and TRBJ2-1, with 9 bases fitting TRBD1. The CDR3 runs to 14 residues. CDR1 and CDR2 from the germline V gene are MNHEY and SMNVEV (reference sequence). Trimming took 5 bases from V and 8 from J; bases not matched to a gene: 7. DNA of the CDR3: TGTGCCAGCAGTCTGACAGGGGGTATGGATGAGCAGTTCTTC. Translating gives CASSLTGGMDEQFF.

The chain links TRBV9 to TRBJ2-5, with 7 bases fitting TRBD1. The CDR3 length is 15 residues. Germline V gene sequence: CDR1 SGDLS, CDR2 YYNGEE. V lost 3 bases and J lost 5; bases outside the gene matches: 10. CDR3 loop: CASSARDSQWETQYF. The CDR3 nucleotides are TGTGCCAGCAGCGCTCGGGACAGCCAGTGGGAGACCCAGTACTTC.

This clone was seen only once. Other DNA sequences within the sample encode an identical CDR3. The rearrangement uses TRBV19 and TRBJ2-1; D unclear. CDR3 length: 15 amino acids. The germline V and J ends were trimmed by 6 bases and 0 bases, with 12 bases remaining between them. Germline CDR1 LNHDA, CDR2 SQIVND (reference sequence). CDR3 in DNA: TGTGCCAGTAGCCCCGATAGGAGCTCCTACAATGAGCAGTTCTTC. This gives the protein CASSPDRSSYNEQFF.

J is TRBJ1-1 and V is TRBV30, with a weak D call TRBD1 (5 bases). Germline CDR1 and CDR2: GTSNPN and SVGIG (reference sequence). This CDR3 comprises 13 residues. V lost 5 bases and J lost 5, with 15 bases in between. The CDR3 nucleotides are TGTGCCTGGGCCCACGGGGGATGGACTGAAGCTTTCTTT. Translating gives CAWAHGGWTEAFF.

V usage is TRBV5-4 and J usage is TRBJ2-1; D possibly corresponds to TRBD2 (7 bases). Germline V gene lookup returns CDR1 SGHNT and CDR2 YYREEE (reference sequence). This CDR3 is 15 amino acids long. V lost 4 bases and J lost 4, with 15 bases in between. Written as DNA, the CDR3 is TGTGCCAGCAGCGCCCGCGCGGGGGCATACAATGAGCAGTTCTTC. Protein sequence: CASSARAGAYNEQFF.

The chain recombines TRBV10-1 with TRBJ2-4; 8 bases fit TRBD1. Germline assignment: CDR1 WNHNN and CDR2 SYGVQD (reference sequence). CDR3 length: 18 residues. V shed 4 bases and J 1 base; nucleotides not matched to a gene: 12. This chain's CDR3 is CASSVTRGRVEAKNIQYF. In nucleotides, the CDR3 is TGCGCCAGCAGTGTTACCAGGGGGCGCGTAGAGGCCAAAAACATTCAGTACTTC.

In its sample, this clone was seen once. The chain links TRBV5-1 to TRBJ2-3, with 8 bases that match TRBD2. CDR1 and CDR2 from the germline V gene are SGHRS and YFSETQ. V was clipped by 2 bases and J by 1 base; unmatched bases: 0. The CDR3 runs to 14 residues. The CDR3 bases are TGCGCCAGCAGCTTCGGGGGGGGCACAGATACGCAGTATTTT. This gives the protein CASSFGGGTDTQYF.

The chain has TRBV6-6 and TRBJ1-3; 10 bases line up with TRBD1. The germline gives CDR1 MNHNY, CDR2 SVGAGI (reference sequence). The CDR3 consists of 16 residues. V trimming: 6 bases; J trimming: 1 base; junction bases outside the gene matches: 6. This CDR3 reads CASSGTGASSGNTIYF. CDR3 nucleotides: TGTGCCAGCAGCGGGACAGGGGCTTCATCTGGAAACACCATATATTTT.

This clone was seen more than once but under ten times. The chain combines TRBV7-6 with TRBJ2-3; 7 bases are shared with TRBD2. The length of the CDR3 is 15 residues. Germline V gene data show CDR1 as SGHVS and CDR2 as FNYEAQ. Trimming cost V 5 bases and J 2 bases; bases outside gene matches: 7. The CDR3 spells CASSTPGDYTDTQYF. In DNA form, the CDR3 reads TGTGCCAGCAGCACCCCCGGGGACTACACAGATACGCAGTATTTT.

This clone appeared a single time. The gene calls are TRBV7-2 and TRBJ1-5; D not certain. Per the germline V gene, CDR1 is SGHTA and CDR2 is FQGNSA. V was pared by 5 bases and J by 5 bases, with 10 bases between. CDR3 length equals 13 residues. The CDR3 loop is CASSPRGDQPQHF. The CDR3 DNA reads as TGTGCCAGCAGCCCGCGGGGAGATCAGCCCCAGCATTTT.

The V call is TRBV6-1, the J call TRBJ2-1, with TRBD1 identical over 7 bases. The V gene's germline CDR1 is MNHNS and CDR2 SASEGT. This CDR3 is 14 amino acids long. V lost 10 bases to trimming and J lost 4 bases; unmatched junction nucleotides: 10. The DNA for the CDR3 is TGTGCCATAGAAAGGGACAGCAAATACAATGAGCAGTTCTTC. Translating gives CAIERDSKYNEQFF.

The chain recombines TRBV5-1 with TRBJ2-7, with D maybe TRBD2 (6 bases). V was pared by 4 bases and J by 0 bases, with 14 bases between. The CDR3 is 15 residues long. Germline V gene data show CDR1 as SGHRS and CDR2 as YFSETQ. In nucleotides, the CDR3 is TGCGCCAGCAGCCCGGGGGACTCGGTCTCCTACGAGCAGTACTTC. This encodes CASSPGDSVSYEQYF.

CDR3 loop: CASSPEGDYGYTF. In nucleotides, the CDR3 is TGTGCCAGCAGCCCAGAGGGAGACTATGGCTACACCTTC. The chain employs TRBV9 and TRBJ1-2; D unresolved. The CDR3 spans 13 residues. Germline CDR1 reads SGDLS; CDR2 reads YYNGEE. The V and J ends lost 4 bases and 3 bases respectively, with 10 bases between them. Full variable domain (remainder filled in from reference TRBV9 and TRBJ1-2): DSGVTQTPKHLITATGQRVTLRCSPRSGDLSVYWYQQSLDQGLQFLIQYYNGEERAKGNILERFSAQQFPDLHSELNLSSLELGDSALYFCASSPEGDYGYTFGSGTRLTVV.

This CDR3 reads CASSQVMAGNTGELFF. CDR3 nucleotide sequence: TGTGCCAGCAGCCAAGTAATGGCGGGGAACACCGGGGAGCTGTTTTTT. The genes are TRBV14 and TRBJ2-2; TRBD2 might be the D (5 bases). The V end was cut by 1 base, the J end by 1 base, with 10 bases between. This CDR3 spans 16 amino acids. The germline V gene encodes CDR1 SGHDN and CDR2 FVKESK.

J is TRBJ1-2 and V is TRBV19, with a tentative D call TRBD1 (5 bases). V was clipped by 6 bases and J by 8 bases, with 13 bases between them. The CDR3 extends over 12 amino acids. Germline V CDR1 and CDR2: LNHDA, SQIVND (reference sequence). The CDR3 loop reads CASSKQEGGYTF. CDR3 nucleotide sequence: TGTGCCAGTAGCAAACAGGAGGGCGGCTACACCTTC.

The J gene is TRBJ2-2, the V gene TRBV15; 7 nucleotides line up with TRBD1. Germline V lookup: CDR1 LNHNV, CDR2 YYDKDF (reference sequence). This CDR3 is 18 amino acids long. With V trimmed by 0 bases and J by 4 bases, 11 bases remained unmatched. CDR3 in amino acids: CATSRDPSTGQRTGELFF. The DNA of the CDR3 is TGTGCCACCAGCAGAGATCCGTCGACAGGGCAACGCACCGGGGAGCTGTTTTTT.

The gene calls are TRBV19 and TRBJ1-1; D may be TRBD1 (6 bases). Trimming took 7 bases from V and 1 from J, leaving 13 bases between them. The CDR3 is made up of 14 amino acids. The germline V gene encodes CDR1 LNHDA and CDR2 SQIVND (reference sequence). The DNA for the CDR3 is TGTGCCAGTAATTTTGGGACAACGAACACTGAAGCTTTCTTT. Its protein is CASNFGTTNTEAFF.